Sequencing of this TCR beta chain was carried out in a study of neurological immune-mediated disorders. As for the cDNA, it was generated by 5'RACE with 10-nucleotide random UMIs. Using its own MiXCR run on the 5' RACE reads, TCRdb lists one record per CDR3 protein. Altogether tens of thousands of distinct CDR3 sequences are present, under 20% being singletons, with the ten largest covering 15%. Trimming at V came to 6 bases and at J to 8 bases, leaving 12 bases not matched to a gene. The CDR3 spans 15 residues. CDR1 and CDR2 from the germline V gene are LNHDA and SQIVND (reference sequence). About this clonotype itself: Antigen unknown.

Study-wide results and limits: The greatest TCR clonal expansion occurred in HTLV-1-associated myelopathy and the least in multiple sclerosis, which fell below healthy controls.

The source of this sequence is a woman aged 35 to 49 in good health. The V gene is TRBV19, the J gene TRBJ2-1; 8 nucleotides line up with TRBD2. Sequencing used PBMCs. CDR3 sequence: CASSWGAGEVDEQFF. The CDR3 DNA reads TGTGCCAGTAGCTGGGGAGCGGGGGAGGTGGATGAGCAGTTCTTC. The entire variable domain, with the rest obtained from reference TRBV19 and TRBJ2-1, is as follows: DGGITQSPKYLFRKEGQNVTLSCEQNLNHDAMYWYRQDPGQGLRLIYYSQIVNDFQKGDIAEGYSVSREKKESFPLTVTSAQKNPTAFYLCASSWGAGEVDEQFFGPGTRLTVL.